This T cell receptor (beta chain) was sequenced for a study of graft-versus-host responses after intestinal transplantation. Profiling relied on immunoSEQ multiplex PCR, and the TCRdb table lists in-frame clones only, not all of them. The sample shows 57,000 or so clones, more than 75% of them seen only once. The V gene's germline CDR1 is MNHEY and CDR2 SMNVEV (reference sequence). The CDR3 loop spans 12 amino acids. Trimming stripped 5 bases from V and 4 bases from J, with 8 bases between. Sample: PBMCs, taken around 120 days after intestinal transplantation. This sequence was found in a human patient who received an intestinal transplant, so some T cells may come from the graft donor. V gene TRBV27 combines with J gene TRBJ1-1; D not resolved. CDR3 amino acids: CASSTSGTEAFF. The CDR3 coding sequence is TGTGCCAGCAGTACCTCAGGCACTGAAGCTTTCTTT.